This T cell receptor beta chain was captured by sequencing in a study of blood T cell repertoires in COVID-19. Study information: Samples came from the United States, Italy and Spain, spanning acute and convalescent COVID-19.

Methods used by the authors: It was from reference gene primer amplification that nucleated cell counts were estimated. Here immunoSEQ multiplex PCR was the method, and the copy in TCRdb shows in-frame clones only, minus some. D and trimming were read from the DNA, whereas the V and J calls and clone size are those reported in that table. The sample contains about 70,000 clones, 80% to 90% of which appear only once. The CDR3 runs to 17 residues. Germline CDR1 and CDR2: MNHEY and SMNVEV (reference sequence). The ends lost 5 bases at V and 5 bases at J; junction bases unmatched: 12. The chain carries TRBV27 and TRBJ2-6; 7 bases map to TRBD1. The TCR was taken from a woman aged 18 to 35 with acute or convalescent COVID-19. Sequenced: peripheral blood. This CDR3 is CASSTRRQGGWANVLTF. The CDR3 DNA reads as TGTGCCAGCAGTACCCGCCGACAGGGTGGGTGGGCCAACGTCCTGACTTTC.